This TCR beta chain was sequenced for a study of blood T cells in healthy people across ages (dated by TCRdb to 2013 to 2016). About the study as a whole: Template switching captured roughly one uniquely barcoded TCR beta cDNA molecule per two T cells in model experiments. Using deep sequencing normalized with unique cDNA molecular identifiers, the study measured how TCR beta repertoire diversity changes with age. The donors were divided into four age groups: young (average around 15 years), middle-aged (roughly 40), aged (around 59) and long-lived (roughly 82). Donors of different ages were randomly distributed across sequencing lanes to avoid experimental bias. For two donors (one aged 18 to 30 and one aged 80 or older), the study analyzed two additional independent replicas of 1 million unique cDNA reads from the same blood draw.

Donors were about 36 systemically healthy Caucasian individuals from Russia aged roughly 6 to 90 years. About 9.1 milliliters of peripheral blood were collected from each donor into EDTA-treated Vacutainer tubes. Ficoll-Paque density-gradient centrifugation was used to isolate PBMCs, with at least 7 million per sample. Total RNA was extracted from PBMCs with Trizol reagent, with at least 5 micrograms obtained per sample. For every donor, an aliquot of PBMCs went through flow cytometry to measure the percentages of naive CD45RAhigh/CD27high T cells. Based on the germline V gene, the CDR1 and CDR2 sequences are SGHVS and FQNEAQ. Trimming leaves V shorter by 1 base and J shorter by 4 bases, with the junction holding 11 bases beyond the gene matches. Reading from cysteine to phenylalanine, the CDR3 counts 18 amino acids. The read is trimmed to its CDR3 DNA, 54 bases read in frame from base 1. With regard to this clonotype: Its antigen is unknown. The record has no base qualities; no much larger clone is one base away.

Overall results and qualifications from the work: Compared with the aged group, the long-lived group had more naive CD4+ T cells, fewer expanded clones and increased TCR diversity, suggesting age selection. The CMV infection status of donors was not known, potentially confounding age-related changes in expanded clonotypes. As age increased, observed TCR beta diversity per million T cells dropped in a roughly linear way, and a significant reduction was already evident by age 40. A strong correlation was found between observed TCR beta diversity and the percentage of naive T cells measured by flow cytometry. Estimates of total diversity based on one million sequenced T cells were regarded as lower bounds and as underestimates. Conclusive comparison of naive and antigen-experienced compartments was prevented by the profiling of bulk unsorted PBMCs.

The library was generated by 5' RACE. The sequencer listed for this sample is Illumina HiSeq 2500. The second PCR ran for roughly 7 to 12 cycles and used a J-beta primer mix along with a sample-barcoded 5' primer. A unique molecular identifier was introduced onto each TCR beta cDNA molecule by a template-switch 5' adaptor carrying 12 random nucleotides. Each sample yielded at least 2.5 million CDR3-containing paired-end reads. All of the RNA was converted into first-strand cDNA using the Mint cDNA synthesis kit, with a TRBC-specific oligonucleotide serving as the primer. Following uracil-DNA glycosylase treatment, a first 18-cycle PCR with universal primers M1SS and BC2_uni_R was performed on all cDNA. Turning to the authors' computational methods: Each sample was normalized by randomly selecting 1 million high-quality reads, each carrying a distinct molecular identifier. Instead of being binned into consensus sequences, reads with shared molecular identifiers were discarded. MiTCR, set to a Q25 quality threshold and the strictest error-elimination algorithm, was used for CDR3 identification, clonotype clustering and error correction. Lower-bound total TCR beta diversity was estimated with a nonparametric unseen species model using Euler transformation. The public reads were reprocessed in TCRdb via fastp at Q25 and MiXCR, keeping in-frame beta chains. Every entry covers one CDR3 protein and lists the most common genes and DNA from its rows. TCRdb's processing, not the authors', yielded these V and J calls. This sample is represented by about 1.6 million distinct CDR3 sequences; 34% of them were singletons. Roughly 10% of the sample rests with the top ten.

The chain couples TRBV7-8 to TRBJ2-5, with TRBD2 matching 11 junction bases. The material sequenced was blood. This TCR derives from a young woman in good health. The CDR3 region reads CASSLGLAGSRTGETQYF. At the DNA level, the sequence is TGTGCCAGCAGCTTAGGACTAGCGGGGTCACGCACGGGAGAGACCCAGTACTTC.